These T cell receptor beta chains were read from a single sample in a study of T and B cells in COVID-19 patients. Each CDR3 protein gets one entry after TCRdb re-called the multiplex PCR reads with MiXCR. The table has roughly 1,500 distinct CDR3 sequences, just over 25% seen once. Sequencing was carried out using blood. The receptors shown here come from a human donor with active COVID-19. The CDR3 runs from the conserved cysteine through the conserved F or W. The D gene is left open where the match is weak. The size field is filled for only some rows; it gives once, few, many or a size class.

TRBV29-1	TRBD1	-	TRBJ1-2	TGCAGCGTTGAAAAGCGGGACAGGGGGCTGGGAGGCTACACCTTC	CSVEKRDRGLGGYTF
TRBV14	-	few	TRBJ1-2	TGTGCCAGCGCCGGACAGATTAACTATGGCTACACCTTC	CASAGQINYGYTF
TRBV19	TRBD1	-	TRBJ2-3	TGTGCCAGTAGTTGGGACAGGGGTGCAGATACGCAGTATTTT	CASSWDRGADTQYF
TRBV20-1	TRBD1	-	TRBJ2-1	TGCAGTGCTAGCCCCGGGACAGGTTGGGGTGAGCAGTTCTTC	CSASPGTGWGEQFF
TRBV12-3/TRBV12-4	-	medium-sized	TRBJ2-5	TGTGCCAGCGGGAGAGGGTCCTCCCGGGAGACCCAGTACTTC	CASGRGSSRETQYF
TRBV28	-	few	TRBJ1-4	TGTGCCAGCAGTTTATGGGACACCGAAAAACTGTTTTTT	CASSLWDTEKLFF
TRBV4-3	-	-	TRBJ2-1	TGTGCCAGCAGCCAAGACTACCGAGCGAGCTGGAACAATGAGCAGTTCTTC	CASSQDYRASWNNEQFF
TRBV27	-	-	TRBJ2-7	TGTGCCACCAGCAGACAGGCCTCCTACGAGCAGTACTTC	CATSRQASYEQYF
TRBV4-3	TRBD2	-	TRBJ2-3	TGCGCCAGCAGCCAAGGTGGACTAGCGGGAGGTGTTTTAGATACGCAGTATTTT	CASSQGGLAGGVLDTQYF
TRBV2	TRBD1	-	TRBJ1-5	TGTGCCAGCCTCAGGACAGGTAGCAATCAGCCCCAGCATTTT	CASLRTGSNQPQHF
TRBV5-5	-	few	TRBJ1-1	TGTGCCAGCAGCTGGCCAAAAGCCCGCACTGAAGCTTTCTTT	CASSWPKARTEAFF
TRBV20-1	TRBD2	few	TRBJ2-5	TGCAGTGCTAGAGGGGTAGCGGGGGGTAGAGAGACCCAGTACTTC	CSARGVAGGRETQYF
TRBV20-1	-	-	TRBJ2-1	TGCAGTGCTAGCGGGAGTTCGATCAATGAGCAGTTCTTC	CSASGSSINEQFF
TRBV6-5	TRBD1	-	TRBJ1-4	TGTGCCAGCAGGACAGGGGGCGCAACTAATGAAAAACTGTTTTTT	CASRTGGATNEKLFF
TRBV5-5	-	medium-sized	TRBJ1-6	TGTGCCAGCAGCCTGGCGGGGGACTCCTATAATTCACCCCTCCACTTT	CASSLAGDSYNSPLHF
TRBV6-1	-	medium-sized	TRBJ1-5	TGTGCCAGCAGTGACATCTGGGGCAATCAGCCCCAGCATTTT	CASSDIWGNQPQHF
TRBV28	-	once	TRBJ1-1	TGTGCCAGCAGTTTATACAGGCTGATAGCTTTCTTT	CASSLYRLIAFF
TRBV20-1	-	-	TRBJ1-6	TGCAGTGCGACCCCTTACGGCAACAGCTATTATAATTCACCCCTCCACTTT	CSATPYGNSYYNSPLHF
TRBV18	-	medium-sized	TRBJ2-7	TGTGCCAGCTCAACCGGGACATTCTACGAGCAGTACTTC	CASSTGTFYEQYF
TRBV19	TRBD2	-	TRBJ2-1	TGTGCCAGTACCCCGACTAGCGGGGGGCAATACAATGAGCAGTTCTTC	CASTPTSGGQYNEQFF
TRBV12-5	-	few	TRBJ1-2	TGTGCTAGTGGTTTAGGGGTCTATGGCTACACCTTC	CASGLGVYGYTF
TRBV15	-	medium-sized	TRBJ1-1	TGTGCCACCAGCAGAGATGGGGCCGCTGAAGCTTTCTTT	CATSRDGAAEAFF